This T cell receptor beta chain was sequenced in a study of cytomegalovirus exposure and HLA in healthy donors. Study results and limitations: According to a later analysis, most TCR beta chains associated with CMV appeared HLA-restricted.

PCR used 60 Vbeta primers and 13 Jbeta primers. Assay: immunoSEQ multiplex PCR; the TCRdb copy retains only in-frame clones and omits some. The sample includes about 160,000 clones, roughly 83% of them seen just once. Of note for this clone: Its antigen is not known.

Germline V gene lookup returns CDR1 ENHRY and CDR2 SYGVKD. Trimming cost V 6 bases and J 3 bases; bases outside gene matches: 11. This CDR3 region has 19 residues. The source material was PBMCs. The receptor comes from a boy aged 2-9 years in good health and CMV-seronegative. The V and J genes are TRBV10-3 and TRBJ2-1; 16 positions agree with TRBD2. The CDR3: CAIRKGLAGGPNHYNEQFF. The CDR3 region has the DNA TGTGCCATCAGGAAGGGACTAGCGGGAGGGCCTAATCACTACAATGAGCAGTTCTTC.